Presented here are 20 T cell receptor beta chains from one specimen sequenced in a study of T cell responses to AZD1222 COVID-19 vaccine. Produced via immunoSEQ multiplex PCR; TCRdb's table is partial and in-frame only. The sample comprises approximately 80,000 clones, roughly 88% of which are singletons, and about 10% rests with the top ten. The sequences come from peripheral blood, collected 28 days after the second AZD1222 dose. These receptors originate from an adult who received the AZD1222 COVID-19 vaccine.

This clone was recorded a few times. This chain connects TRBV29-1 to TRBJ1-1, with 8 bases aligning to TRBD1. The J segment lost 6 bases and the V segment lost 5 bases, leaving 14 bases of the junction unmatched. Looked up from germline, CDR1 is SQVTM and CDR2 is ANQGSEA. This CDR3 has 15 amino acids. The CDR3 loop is CSVLGQGILMAEAFF. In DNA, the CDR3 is TGCAGCGTTCTCGGACAGGGAATATTGATGGCTGAAGCTTTCTTT.

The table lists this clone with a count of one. DNA for the CDR3: TGTGCCAGTAGCCGGGGACAGCTCAATGAAAAACTGTTTTTT. Its protein is CASSRGQLNEKLFF. The chain employs TRBV19 and TRBJ1-4; 7 positions agree with TRBD1. Germline V gives CDR1 LNHDA, CDR2 SQIVND (reference sequence). Unmatched junction bases numbered 6, after V lost 6 bases and J lost 5 bases. The CDR3 contains 14 residues.

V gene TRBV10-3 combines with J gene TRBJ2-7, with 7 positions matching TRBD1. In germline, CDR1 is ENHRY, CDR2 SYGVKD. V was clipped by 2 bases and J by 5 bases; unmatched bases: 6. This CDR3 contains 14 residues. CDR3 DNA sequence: TGTGCCATCAGTGAGAGGCCAGGGGGTGACGAGCAGTACTTC. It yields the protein CAISERPGGDEQYF.

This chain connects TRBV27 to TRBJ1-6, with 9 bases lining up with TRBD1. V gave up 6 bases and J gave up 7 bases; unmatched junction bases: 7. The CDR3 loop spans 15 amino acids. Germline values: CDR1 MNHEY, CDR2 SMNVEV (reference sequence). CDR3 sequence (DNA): TGTGCCAGCAGATCTTGGGGGACAGGGAATTCACCCCTCCACTTT. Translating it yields CASRSWGTGNSPLHF.

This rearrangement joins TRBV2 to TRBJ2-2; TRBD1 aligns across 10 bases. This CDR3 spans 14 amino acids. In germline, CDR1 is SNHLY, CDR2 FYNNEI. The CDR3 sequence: CAYRDRGYTGELFF. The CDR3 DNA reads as TGTGCGTACCGGGACAGGGGATACACCGGGGAGCTGTTTTTT.

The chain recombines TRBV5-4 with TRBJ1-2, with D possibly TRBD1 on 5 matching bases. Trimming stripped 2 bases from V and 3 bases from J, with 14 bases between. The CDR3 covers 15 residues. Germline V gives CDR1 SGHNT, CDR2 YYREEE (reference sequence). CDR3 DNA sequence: TGTGCCAGCAGCTTCAGGGTACTCCCCCACTATGGCTACACCTTC. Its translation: CASSFRVLPHYGYTF. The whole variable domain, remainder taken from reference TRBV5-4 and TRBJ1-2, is ETGVTQSPTHLIKTRGQQVTLRCSSQSGHNTVSWYQQALGQGPQFIFQYYREEENGRGNFPPRFSGLQFPNYSSELNVNALELDDSALYLCASSFRVLPHYGYTFGSGTRLTVV.

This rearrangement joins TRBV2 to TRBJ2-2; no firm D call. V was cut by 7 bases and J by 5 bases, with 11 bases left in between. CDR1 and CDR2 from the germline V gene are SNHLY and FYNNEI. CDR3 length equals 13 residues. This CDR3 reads CASTQRNTGELFF. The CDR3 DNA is TGTGCCAGCACCCAAAGGAATACCGGGGAGCTGTTTTTT.

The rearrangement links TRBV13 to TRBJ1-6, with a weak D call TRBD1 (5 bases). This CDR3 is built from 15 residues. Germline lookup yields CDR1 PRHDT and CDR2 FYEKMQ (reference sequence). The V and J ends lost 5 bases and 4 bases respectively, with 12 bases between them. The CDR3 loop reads CASSPGGGYNSPLHF. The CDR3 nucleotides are TGTGCCAGCAGCCCGGGGGGGGGATATAATTCACCCCTCCACTTT.

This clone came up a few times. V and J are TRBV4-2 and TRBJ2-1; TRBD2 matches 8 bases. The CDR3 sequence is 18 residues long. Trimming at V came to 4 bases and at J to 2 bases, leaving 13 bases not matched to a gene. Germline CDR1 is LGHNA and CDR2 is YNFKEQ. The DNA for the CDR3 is TGTGCCAGCAGCCGAGAAGAACAGCGGGGGTCCCCCTACAATGAGCAGTTCTTC. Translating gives CASSREEQRGSPYNEQFF.

CDR3: CASSSPLGGGTEAFF. CDR3 in DNA: TGTGCCAGCAGCTCGCCTCTTGGGGGAGGTACTGAAGCTTTCTTT. The V gene is TRBV5-4, the J gene TRBJ1-1, with D possibly matching TRBD1 (5 bases). The CDR3 sequence is 15 residues long. Per germline, CDR1 SGHNT and CDR2 YYREEE (reference sequence). V was pared by 3 bases and J by 5 bases, with 17 bases between.

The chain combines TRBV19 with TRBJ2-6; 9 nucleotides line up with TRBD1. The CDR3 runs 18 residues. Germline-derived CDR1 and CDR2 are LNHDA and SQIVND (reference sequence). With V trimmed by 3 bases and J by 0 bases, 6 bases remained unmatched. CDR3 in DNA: TGTGCCAGTAGTATTGGGGACAGGGATGACTCTGGGGCCAACGTCCTGACTTTC. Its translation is CASSIGDRDDSGANVLTF. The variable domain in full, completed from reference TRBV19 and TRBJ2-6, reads DGGITQSPKYLFRKEGQNVTLSCEQNLNHDAMYWYRQDPGQGLRLIYYSQIVNDFQKGDIAEGYSVSREKKESFPLTVTSAQKNPTAFYLCASSIGDRDDSGANVLTFGAGSRLTVL.

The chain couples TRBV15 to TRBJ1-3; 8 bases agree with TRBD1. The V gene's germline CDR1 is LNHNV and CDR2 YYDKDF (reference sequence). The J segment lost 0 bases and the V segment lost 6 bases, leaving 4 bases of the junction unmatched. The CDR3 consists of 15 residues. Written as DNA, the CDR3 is TGTGCCACCAGTATCGACAGGGGCTCTGGAAACACCATATATTTT. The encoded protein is CATSIDRGSGNTIYF.

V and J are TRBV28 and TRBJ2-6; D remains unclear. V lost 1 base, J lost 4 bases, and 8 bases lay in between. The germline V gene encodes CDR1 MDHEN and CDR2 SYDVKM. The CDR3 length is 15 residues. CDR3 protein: CASSLFGVGANVLTF. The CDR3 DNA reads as TGTGCCAGCAGTTTATTTGGGGTAGGGGCCAACGTCCTGACTTTC.

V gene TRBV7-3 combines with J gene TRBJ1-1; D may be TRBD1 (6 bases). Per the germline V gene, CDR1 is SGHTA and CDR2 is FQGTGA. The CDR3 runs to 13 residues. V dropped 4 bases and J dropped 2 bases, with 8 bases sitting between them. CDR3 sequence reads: CASSWTVNTEAFF. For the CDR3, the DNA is TGTGCCAGCAGCTGGACAGTTAACACTGAAGCTTTCTTT.

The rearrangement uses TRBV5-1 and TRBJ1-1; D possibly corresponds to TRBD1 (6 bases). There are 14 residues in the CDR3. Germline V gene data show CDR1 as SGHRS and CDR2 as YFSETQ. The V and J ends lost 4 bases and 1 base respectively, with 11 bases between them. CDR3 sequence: CASSSDRSNTEAFF. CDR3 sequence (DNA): TGCGCCAGCAGCAGTGACAGGTCGAACACTGAAGCTTTCTTT. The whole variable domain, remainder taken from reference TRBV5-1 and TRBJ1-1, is KAGVTQTPRYLIKTRGQQVTLSCSPISGHRSVSWYQQTPGQGLQFLFEYFSETQRNKGNFPGRFSGRQFSNSRSEMNVSTLELGDSALYLCASSSDRSNTEAFFGQGTRLTVV.

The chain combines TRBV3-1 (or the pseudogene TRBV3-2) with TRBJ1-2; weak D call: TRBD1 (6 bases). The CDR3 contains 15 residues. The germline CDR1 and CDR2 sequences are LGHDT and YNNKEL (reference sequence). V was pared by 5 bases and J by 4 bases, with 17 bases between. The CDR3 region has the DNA TGTGCCAGCAGCAAAGGGGGGGATCCTCTCTATGGCTACACCTTC. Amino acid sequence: CASSKGGDPLYGYTF.

In DNA form, the CDR3 reads TGCAGCGTTTCCGACAGCTCTGGAAACACCATATATTTT. Amino acids: CSVSDSSGNTIYF. The V and J genes are TRBV29-1 and TRBJ1-3, with a tentative D call TRBD1 (5 bases). There are 13 residues in the CDR3. V gave up 5 bases and J gave up 0 bases, with 8 bases separating them. Looked up from germline, CDR1 is SQVTM and CDR2 is ANQGSEA.

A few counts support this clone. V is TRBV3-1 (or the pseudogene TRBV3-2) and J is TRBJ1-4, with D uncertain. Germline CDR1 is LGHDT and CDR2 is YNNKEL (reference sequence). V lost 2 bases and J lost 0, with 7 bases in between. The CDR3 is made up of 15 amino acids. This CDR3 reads CASSQFSTTNEKLFF. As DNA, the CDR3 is TGTGCCAGCAGCCAATTTAGTACAACTAATGAAAAACTGTTTTTT.

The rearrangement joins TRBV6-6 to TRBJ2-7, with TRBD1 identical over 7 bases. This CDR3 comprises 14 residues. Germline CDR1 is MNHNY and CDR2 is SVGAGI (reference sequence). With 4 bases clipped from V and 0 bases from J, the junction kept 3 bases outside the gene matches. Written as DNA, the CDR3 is TGTGCCAGCAGTTTGACAGGGAGCTCCTACGAGCAGTACTTC. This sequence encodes CASSLTGSSYEQYF.

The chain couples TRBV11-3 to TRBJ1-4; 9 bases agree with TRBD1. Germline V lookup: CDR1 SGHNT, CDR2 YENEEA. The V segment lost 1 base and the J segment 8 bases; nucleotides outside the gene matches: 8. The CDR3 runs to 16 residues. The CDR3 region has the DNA TGTGCCAGCAGCTTAGCATCGGGACAGGGAAACGAAAAACTGTTTTTT. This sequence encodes CASSLASGQGNEKLFF.